The subject of this entry is one T cell receptor beta chain. This sample stems from a study of Ad26.COV2.S vaccination and SARS-CoV-2 variants. Study-level information: The study gave Ad26.COV2.S intramuscularly, once or twice 56 days apart.

Some clones are missing from TCRdb's copy, which holds only in-frame ones; the method was immunoSEQ multiplex PCR. The top ten hold roughly 10% of the sample, which has roughly 350,000 clones, around 88% seen once. The treatment here: roughly 20 received Ad26.COV2.S at low or high dose, single or two shots; several received placebo; per-sample allocation not given. The investigators took samples on day 63 after the first vaccine or placebo injection. Here the sequenced sample was peripheral blood, taken in a trial of Ad26.COV2.S vaccine versus placebo. This sequence originates from a person between 18 and 59 years old who received the Ad26.COV2.S COVID-19 vaccine or a placebo.

In nucleotides, the CDR3 is TGTGCCAGCAGCTTAGGGGGTATGAACACTGAAGCTTTCTTT. The encoded protein is CASSLGGMNTEAFF. The genes are TRBV11-3 and TRBJ1-1; D gene ambiguous. Per the germline V gene, CDR1 is SGHNT and CDR2 is YENEEA. The V and J ends lost 1 base and 0 bases respectively, with 6 bases between them. The CDR3 length is 14 residues.